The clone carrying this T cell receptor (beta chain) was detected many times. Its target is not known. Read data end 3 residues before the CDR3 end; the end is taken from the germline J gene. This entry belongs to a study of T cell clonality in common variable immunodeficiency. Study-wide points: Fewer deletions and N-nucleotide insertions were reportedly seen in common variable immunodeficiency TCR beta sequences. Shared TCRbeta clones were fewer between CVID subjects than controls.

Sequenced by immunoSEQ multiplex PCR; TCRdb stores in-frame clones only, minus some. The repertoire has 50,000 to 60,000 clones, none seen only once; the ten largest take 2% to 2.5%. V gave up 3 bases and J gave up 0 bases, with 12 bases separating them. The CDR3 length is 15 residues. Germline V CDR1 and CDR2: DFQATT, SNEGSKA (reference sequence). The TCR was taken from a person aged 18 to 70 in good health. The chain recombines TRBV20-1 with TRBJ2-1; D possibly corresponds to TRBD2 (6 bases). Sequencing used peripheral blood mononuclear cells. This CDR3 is CSASTGGGSYNEQFF. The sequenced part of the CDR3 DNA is TGCAGTGCTAGCACCGGGGGTGGCTCCTACAATGAG.